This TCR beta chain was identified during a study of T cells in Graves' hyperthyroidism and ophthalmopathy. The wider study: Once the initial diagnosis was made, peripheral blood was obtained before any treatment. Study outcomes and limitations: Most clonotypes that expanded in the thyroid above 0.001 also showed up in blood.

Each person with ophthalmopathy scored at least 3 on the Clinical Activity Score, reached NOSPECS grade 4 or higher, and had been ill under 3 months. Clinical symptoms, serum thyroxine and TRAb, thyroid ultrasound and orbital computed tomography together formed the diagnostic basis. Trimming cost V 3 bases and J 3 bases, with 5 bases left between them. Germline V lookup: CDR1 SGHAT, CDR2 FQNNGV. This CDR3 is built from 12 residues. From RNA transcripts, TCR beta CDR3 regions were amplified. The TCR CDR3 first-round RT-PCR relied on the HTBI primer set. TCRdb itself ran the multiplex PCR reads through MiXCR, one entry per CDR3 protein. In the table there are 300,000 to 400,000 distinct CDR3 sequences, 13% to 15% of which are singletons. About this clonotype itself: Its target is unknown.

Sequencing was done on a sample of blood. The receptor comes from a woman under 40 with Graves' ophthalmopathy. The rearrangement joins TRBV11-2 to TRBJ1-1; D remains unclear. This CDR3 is CASSFKDTEAFF. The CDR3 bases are TGTGCCAGCAGCTTTAAGGACACTGAAGCTTTCTTT.